This T cell receptor beta chain was captured in a study of cytomegalovirus exposure and HLA in healthy donors. Researchers ran the PCR with 60 Vbeta and 13 Jbeta primers. Measured with immunoSEQ multiplex PCR; TCRdb has only the in-frame clones, and not every one. The sample shows approximately 100,000 clones, 65% to 85% of them seen only once. V shed 5 bases and J 6 bases; nucleotides not matched to a gene: 7. The CDR3 is made up of 14 amino acids. CDR1 is SGHRS, CDR2 YFSETQ, per germline. Whole-study findings and limits: 87-base-pair reads could not separate some V segments, including TRBV6-2 and TRBV6-3. It was reported that TCR beta sequences correctly inferred the HLA-A and HLA-B alleles for most subjects. Despite most TCR sequences being rare, some public TCRs occurred in many donors.

Concerning this clone itself: Its antigen is as yet unknown.

The chain links TRBV5-1 to TRBJ2-2, with 7 positions matching TRBD2. Specimen: PBMCs. This sequence originates from a male donor in good health and CMV-seropositive. CDR3 in DNA: TGCGCCAGCAGACTCGGTCGGGGGGCCGGGGAGCTGTTTTTT. Amino acid sequence: CASRLGRGAGELFF.